The sequence of this T cell receptor beta chain was determined in a study of healthy donors' naive CD4 and CD8 T cells. Study results and limitations: Positive CDR3 charge linked to CD4+ cells, negative to CD8+ cells.

Each TCR library used 500 ng of total RNA and a linear amplification protocol. TCRdb processed the reads anew with MiXCR; each CDR3 protein has one entry. The table includes about 180,000 distinct CDR3 sequences, about 70% detected once. Comment on this clonotype: Its specificity is unknown.

The germline gives CDR1 MNHEY, CDR2 SVGAGI. V was trimmed by 2 bases and J by 8 bases, leaving 26 bases between them. The CDR3 is 18 amino acids. The chain links TRBV6-5 to TRBJ2-3, with D perhaps being TRBD1 or TRBD2 (6 bases each). The source material was naive CD4+ and CD8+ T cells sorted from blood, pooled from several donors. The origin of this receptor is a pool of human donors in good health; the sample pools cells from several healthy donors. CDR3 loop: CASSYRGSSPGEGGTQYF. The CDR3 DNA follows: TGTGCCAGCAGTTACAGGGGAAGTAGCCCGGGTGAGGGGGGTACGCAGTATTTT.